The next 25 T cell receptor beta chains were all read from a single sample in a study of beta chain features in type 1 diabetes. General study findings and limits: In all four CD4+ subsets, TCRB CDR3 length was significantly, moderately reduced in type 1 diabetes.

These receptors have no identified antigens. The investigators reverse transcribed all of the isolated RNA, so they sequenced expressed TCRB transcripts. Produced via immunoSEQ multiplex PCR; TCRdb's table is partial and in-frame only. The data show over 200,000 clones, about a tenth seen once. Input material: naive CD4+ T cells from blood. Receptor source: a man aged 25 to 40 with type 1 diabetes.

V is TRBV14 and J is TRBJ2-2; D remains unclear. V lost 4 bases and J 1 base, leaving 7 bases between the germline ends. This CDR3 is 14 amino acids long. The V gene's germline CDR1 is SGHDN and CDR2 FVKESK. CDR3 DNA: TGTGCCAGCAGCCCAACAGTGAACACCGGGGAGCTGTTTTTT. Protein: CASSPTVNTGELFF.

This clone was detected a few times. This chain links TRBV9 with TRBJ1-1; no firm D call. Germline CDR1 is SGDLS and CDR2 is YYNGEE. The CDR3 length is 14 residues. With 4 bases removed from V and 2 bases from J, the gap between germline ends came to 12 bases. The CDR3: CASSLGGVNTEAFF. The CDR3 DNA reads TGTGCCAGCAGCCTAGGAGGTGTAAACACTGAAGCTTTCTTT.

This clone was counted a few times. The CDR3 coding sequence is TGTGCCAGCAGTGAGGGAGGCGGGGGGGCCTACGAGCAGTACTTC. It translates to CASSEGGGGAYEQYF. V usage is TRBV2 and J usage is TRBJ2-7; TRBD2 matches at 9 bases. The junction had 5 bases not matched to a gene; V was cut back by 3 bases and J by 2 bases. CDR1 and CDR2 from the germline V gene are SNHLY and FYNNEI. There are 15 residues in the CDR3. The entire variable domain, with the rest obtained from reference TRBV2 and TRBJ2-7, is as follows: EPEVTQTPSHQVTQMGQEVILRCVPISNHLYFYWYRQILGQKVEFLVSFYNNEISEKSEIFDDQFSVERPDGSNFTLKIRSTKLEDSAMYFCASSEGGGGAYEQYFGPGTRLTVT.

This clone was observed a handful of times. The chain combines TRBV19 with TRBJ2-7; weak D call: TRBD2 (5 bases). This CDR3 spans 15 amino acids. Germline V gene lookup returns CDR1 LNHDA and CDR2 SQIVND (reference sequence). V gave up 5 bases and J gave up 2 bases, with 16 bases separating them. CDR3 in DNA: TGTGCCAGTAGTGACTCTAGCAGTATCGCCTACGAGCAGTACTTC. Its protein is CASSDSSSIAYEQYF.

This clone was counted only a few times. The chain recombines TRBV25-1 with TRBJ1-2; the match to TRBD1 covers 7 bases. The germline gives CDR1 MGHDK, CDR2 SYGVNS. V dropped 4 bases and J dropped 4; count of bases not matched to a gene: 12. This CDR3 region has 16 residues. The CDR3 nucleotides are TGTGCCAGCAGTGCCCTACCCCTGGGACAGCTCTATGGCTACACCTTC. This sequence encodes CASSALPLGQLYGYTF.

This clone was seen a handful of times. The V call is TRBV7-9, the J call TRBJ2-5; D is possibly TRBD1 (5 bases). V was trimmed by 8 bases and J by 1 base, leaving 8 bases between them. This CDR3 contains 12 residues. CDR1 and CDR2 from the germline V gene are SEHNR and FQNEAQ (reference sequence). In nucleotides, the CDR3 is TGTGCCAGCGGACAAACCCAAGAGACCCAGTACTTC. Its protein product is CASGQTQETQYF.

V and J are TRBV7-9 and TRBJ1-2, with unresolved D. The germline CDR1 and CDR2 sequences are SEHNR and FQNEAQ (reference sequence). This CDR3 is built from 13 residues. V gave up 4 bases and J gave up 6 bases, with 12 bases separating them. CDR3 in DNA: TGTGCCAGCAGCTCCGGGATGCCCAATGGCTACACCTTC. It is translated as CASSSGMPNGYTF.

The chain couples TRBV11-2 to TRBJ1-5, with D possibly TRBD1 on 5 matching bases. Germline V CDR1 and CDR2: SGHAT, FQNNGV. With 5 bases removed from V and 1 base from J, the gap between germline ends came to 9 bases. CDR3 length equals 14 residues. The CDR3 sequence is CASSGQGSNQPQHF. DNA for the CDR3: TGTGCCAGCAGCGGGCAGGGAAGCAATCAGCCCCAGCATTTT.

The chain uses TRBV30 and TRBJ1-2; D is perhaps TRBD1 (6 bases). The CDR3 runs 13 residues. The ends were cut back, 8 bases at V and 8 bases at J, with 21 bases in the middle. Per germline, CDR1 GTSNPN and CDR2 SVGIG (reference sequence). The CDR3 spells CAARGGRVEGYTF. CDR3 coding DNA: TGTGCCGCACGGGGGGGGCGTGTTGAGGGCTACACCTTC.

The V and J genes are TRBV27 and TRBJ2-2, with 8 bases that match TRBD2. J gave up 1 base and V 5 bases, and 3 bases lay outside the gene matches. The CDR3 length is 15 residues. Germline V CDR1 and CDR2: MNHEY, SMNVEV (reference sequence). In DNA, the CDR3 is TGTGCCAGCAGTGGCCTAGCGGGGAACACCGGGGAGCTGTTTTTT. Its translation: CASSGLAGNTGELFF.

This clone was detected a few times. The chain couples TRBV7-2 to TRBJ1-1; possibly TRBD1 for D (6 bases). The CDR3 is 14 residues long. Germline V lookup: CDR1 SGHTA, CDR2 FQGNSA. Trimming took 2 bases from V and 7 from J, leaving 14 bases between them. This CDR3 reads CASSLIRGKDEAFF. The DNA for the CDR3 is TGTGCCAGCAGCTTAATCAGGGGCAAAGATGAAGCTTTCTTT.

The rearrangement links TRBV19 to TRBJ2-7, with 8 bases identical to TRBD1. The ends lost 6 bases at V and 4 bases at J; junction bases unmatched: 8. Per germline, CDR1 LNHDA and CDR2 SQIVND (reference sequence). The CDR3 sequence is 14 residues long. The CDR3 protein is CASSPRGTGYEQYF. The CDR3 bases are TGTGCCAGTAGCCCCCGAGGGACAGGTTACGAGCAGTACTTC.

The chain has TRBV29-1 and TRBJ2-7; 7 nucleotides line up with TRBD1. Germline CDR1 is SQVTM and CDR2 is ANQGSEA. The CDR3 runs 13 residues. V shed 4 bases, J shed 1 base, and the junction held 4 bases outside the gene matches. The CDR3 bases are TGCAGCGTTGCATTGGACAGGTCCTACGAGCAGTACTTC. It translates to CSVALDRSYEQYF.

This chain uses TRBV18 with TRBJ2-1, with TRBD2 matching 14 bases. CDR1 and CDR2 from the germline V gene are KGHSH and LQKENI. V shed 3 bases and J 7 bases; nucleotides not matched to a gene: 2. This CDR3 has 15 amino acids. This CDR3 is CASSPTSGGANEQFF. In nucleotides, the CDR3 is TGTGCCAGCTCACCGACTAGCGGGGGGGCAAATGAGCAGTTCTTC.

The rearrangement joins TRBV5-4 to TRBJ1-6; no definite D call. V lost 1 base, J lost 0 bases, and 8 bases lay in between. Germline V gene sequence: CDR1 SGHNT, CDR2 YYREEE (reference sequence). There are 16 residues in the CDR3. The DNA for the CDR3 is TGTGCCAGCAGCTTGTTGGGGAGCTCCTATAATTCACCCCTCCACTTT. Translated, it gives CASSLLGSSYNSPLHF.

Only a few counts were recorded for this clone. The V call is TRBV7-2, the J call TRBJ2-6; D gene ambiguous. Trimming removed 5 bases at V and 0 bases at J, with 5 bases between. This CDR3 region has 14 residues. The germline gives CDR1 SGHTA, CDR2 FQGNSA. This CDR3 is CASSPNSGANVLTF. CDR3 DNA sequence: TGTGCCAGCAGCCCCAACTCTGGGGCCAACGTCCTGACTTTC.

The chain has TRBV19 and TRBJ2-1, with 7 nucleotides matching TRBD1. Germline CDR1 and CDR2: LNHDA and SQIVND (reference sequence). The length of the CDR3 is 14 residues. Germline trimming cut 10 bases from V and 7 bases from J; bases unmatched to any gene: 13. CDR3 sequence reads: CATRGGYLFNEQFF. CDR3 coding DNA: TGTGCCACTAGAGGGGGCTACTTATTTAATGAGCAGTTCTTC. The full variable domain, with the rest looked up from reference TRBV19 and TRBJ2-1, is DGGITQSPKYLFRKEGQNVTLSCEQNLNHDAMYWYRQDPGQGLRLIYYSQIVNDFQKGDIAEGYSVSREKKESFPLTVTSAQKNPTAFYLCATRGGYLFNEQFFGPGTRLTVL.

The chain uses TRBV5-1 and TRBJ1-4, with D uncertain. The CDR3 length is 12 residues. CDR1 and CDR2 from the germline V gene are SGHRS and YFSETQ. Trimming pared 4 bases from V and 8 bases from J, leaving 9 bases between. The CDR3 bases are TGCGCCAGCAGCCGGGAGGGCGAAAAACTGTTTTTT. Translation gives CASSREGEKLFF.

This clone was counted only a few times. V usage is TRBV5-4 and J usage is TRBJ2-3; 7 bases are shared with TRBD1. The CDR3 has 15 amino acids. Germline CDR1 and CDR2: SGHNT and YYREEE (reference sequence). J gave up 4 bases and V 0 bases, and 5 bases lay outside the gene matches. CDR3 sequence (DNA): TGTGCCAGCAGCTTGGCAAGGGGGCGTGCAGATACGCAGTATTTT. Its translation: CASSLARGRADTQYF.

V and J are TRBV5-4 and TRBJ2-2; TRBD2 might be the D (6 bases). Trimming stripped 2 bases from V and 5 bases from J, with 13 bases between. The CDR3 covers 15 residues. Per germline, CDR1 SGHNT and CDR2 YYREEE (reference sequence). The CDR3 sequence is CASSFGGRRTGELFF. The DNA of the CDR3 is TGTGCCAGCAGCTTCGGAGGGAGGAGAACCGGGGAGCTGTTTTTT.

This clone occurred a few times. This sequence joins TRBV9 and TRBJ2-7; D might be TRBD2 (5 bases). The V end lost 4 bases, the J end lost 1 base, and 12 bases lay between the germline ends. The germline V gene has CDR1 SGDLS and CDR2 YYNGEE. The CDR3 contains 14 residues. The CDR3 spells CASSPDSWSYEQYF. The CDR3 coding sequence is TGTGCCAGCAGCCCGGACTCTTGGTCCTACGAGCAGTACTTC.

The DNA for the CDR3 is TGCGCCAGCAGCCAAGATCTCGGGACATCGAGCTCCTACGAGCAGTACTTC. This encodes CASSQDLGTSSSYEQYF. The V and J genes are TRBV4-3 and TRBJ2-7; perhaps TRBD1 as D (6 bases). This CDR3 has 17 residues. V was shortened by 0 bases and J by 0 bases, with 15 bases between the two germline ends. Germline CDR1 is LGHNA and CDR2 is YSLEER.

CDR3 sequence reads: CSCTWGQTQYF. As DNA, the CDR3 is TGCAGTTGCACCTGGGGCCAGACCCAGTACTTC. This chain uses TRBV20-1 with TRBJ2-5, with TRBD1 as a possible D gene (5 bases). Germline values: CDR1 DFQATT, CDR2 SNEGSKA (reference sequence). Deletions cut 8 bases from V and 6 bases from J, with 13 bases between. The CDR3 contains 11 residues.

This clone was observed a few times. The chain has TRBV5-6 and TRBJ1-1; 10 positions match TRBD1. Germline V gene data show CDR1 as SGHDT and CDR2 as YYEEEE. CDR3 length equals 15 residues. Unmatched junction bases numbered 7, after V lost 2 bases and J lost 6 bases. CDR3 DNA sequence: TGTGCCAGCAGCTTAACCGGGACAGGGGACGCTGAAGCTTTCTTT. Translation gives CASSLTGTGDAEAFF.

This clone was recorded a few times. The chain uses TRBV30 and TRBJ1-5; TRBD1 is a possible D gene (6 bases). Germline CDR1 is GTSNPN and CDR2 is SVGIG (reference sequence). Trimming took off 7 bases at V and 5 bases at J, with 15 bases between the two ends. CDR3 length equals 13 residues. DNA for the CDR3: TGTGCCTCCGGAGACAGGCATGATCAGCCCCAGCATTTT. Its protein product is CASGDRHDQPQHF.